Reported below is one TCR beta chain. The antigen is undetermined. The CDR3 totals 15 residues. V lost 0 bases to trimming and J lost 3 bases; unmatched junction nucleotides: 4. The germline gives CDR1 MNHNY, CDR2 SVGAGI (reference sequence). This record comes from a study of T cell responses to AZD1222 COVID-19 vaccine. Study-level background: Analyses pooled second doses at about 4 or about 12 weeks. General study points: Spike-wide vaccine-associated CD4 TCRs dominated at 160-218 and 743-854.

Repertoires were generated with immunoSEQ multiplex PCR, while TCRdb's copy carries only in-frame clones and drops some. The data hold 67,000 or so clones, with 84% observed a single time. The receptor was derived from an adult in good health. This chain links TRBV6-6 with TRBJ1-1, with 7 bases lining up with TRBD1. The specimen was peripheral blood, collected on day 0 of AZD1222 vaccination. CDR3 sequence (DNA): TGTGCCAGCAGTTACTCGACAGGGTCTGACACTGAAGCTTTCTTT. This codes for CASSYSTGSDTEAFF.